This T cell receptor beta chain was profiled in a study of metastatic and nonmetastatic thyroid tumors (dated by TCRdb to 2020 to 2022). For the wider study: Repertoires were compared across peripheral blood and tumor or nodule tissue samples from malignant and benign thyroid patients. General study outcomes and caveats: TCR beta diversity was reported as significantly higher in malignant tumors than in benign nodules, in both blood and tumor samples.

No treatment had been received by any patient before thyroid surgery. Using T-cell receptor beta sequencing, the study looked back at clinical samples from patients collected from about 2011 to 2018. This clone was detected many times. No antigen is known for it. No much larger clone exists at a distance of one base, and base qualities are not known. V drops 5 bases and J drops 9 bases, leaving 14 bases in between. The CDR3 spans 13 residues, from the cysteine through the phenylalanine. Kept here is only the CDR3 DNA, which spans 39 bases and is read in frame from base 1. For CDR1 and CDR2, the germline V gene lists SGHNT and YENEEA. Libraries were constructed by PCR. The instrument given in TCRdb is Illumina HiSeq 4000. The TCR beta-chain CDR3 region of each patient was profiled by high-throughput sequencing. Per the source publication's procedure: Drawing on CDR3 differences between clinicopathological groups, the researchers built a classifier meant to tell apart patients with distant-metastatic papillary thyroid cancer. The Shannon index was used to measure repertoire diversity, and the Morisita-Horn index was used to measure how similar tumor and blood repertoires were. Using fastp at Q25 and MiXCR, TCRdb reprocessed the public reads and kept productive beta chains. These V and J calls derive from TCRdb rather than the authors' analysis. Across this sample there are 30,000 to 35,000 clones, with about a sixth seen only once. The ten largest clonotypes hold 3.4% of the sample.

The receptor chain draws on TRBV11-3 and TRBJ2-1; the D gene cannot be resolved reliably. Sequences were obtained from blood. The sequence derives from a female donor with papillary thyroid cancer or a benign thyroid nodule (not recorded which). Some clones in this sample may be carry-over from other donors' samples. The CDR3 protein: CASSPGLGREQFF. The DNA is TGTGCCAGCAGCCCCGGGCTAGGACGTGAGCAGTTCTTC.